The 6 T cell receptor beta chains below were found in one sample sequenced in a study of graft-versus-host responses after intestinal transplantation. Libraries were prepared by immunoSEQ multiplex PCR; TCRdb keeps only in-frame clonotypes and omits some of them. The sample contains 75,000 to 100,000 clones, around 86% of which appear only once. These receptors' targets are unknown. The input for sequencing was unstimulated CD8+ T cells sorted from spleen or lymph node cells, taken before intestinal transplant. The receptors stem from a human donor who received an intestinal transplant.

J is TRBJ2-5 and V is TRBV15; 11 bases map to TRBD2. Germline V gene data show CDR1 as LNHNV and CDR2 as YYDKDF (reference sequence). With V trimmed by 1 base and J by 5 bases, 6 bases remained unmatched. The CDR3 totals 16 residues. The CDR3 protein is CATSRGRLAGLETQYF. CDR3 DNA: TGTGCCACCAGCAGAGGACGACTAGCGGGATTGGAGACCCAGTACTTC.

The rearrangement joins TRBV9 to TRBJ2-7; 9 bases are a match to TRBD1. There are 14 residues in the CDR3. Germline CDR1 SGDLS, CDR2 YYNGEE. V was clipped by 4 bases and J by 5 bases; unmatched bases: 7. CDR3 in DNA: TGTGCCAGCAGCTTGGGACAGGGATGGGACGAGCAGTACTTC. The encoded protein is CASSLGQGWDEQYF.

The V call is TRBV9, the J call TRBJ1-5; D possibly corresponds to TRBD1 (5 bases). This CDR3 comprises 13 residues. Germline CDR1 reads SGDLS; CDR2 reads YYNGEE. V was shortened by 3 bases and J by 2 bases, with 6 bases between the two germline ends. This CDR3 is CASSGGGNQPQHF. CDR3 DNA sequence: TGTGCCAGCAGCGGGGGGGGCAATCAGCCCCAGCATTTT.

The CDR3, as DNA: TGTGCCAGCAGCCAAGATCCCGGCAGTCCCTACGAGCAGTACTTC. Translated, it gives CASSQDPGSPYEQYF. The gene calls are TRBV4-2 and TRBJ2-7, with D hard to call. This CDR3 region has 15 residues. V dropped 0 bases and J dropped 2 bases, with 11 bases sitting between them. Germline-derived CDR1 and CDR2 are LGHNA and YNFKEQ.

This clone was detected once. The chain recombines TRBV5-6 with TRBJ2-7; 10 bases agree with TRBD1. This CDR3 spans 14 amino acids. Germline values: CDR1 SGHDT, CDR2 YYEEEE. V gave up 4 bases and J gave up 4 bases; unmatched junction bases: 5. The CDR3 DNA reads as TGTGCCAGCAGCATTGGACAGGGGGGATACGAGCAGTACTTC. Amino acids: CASSIGQGGYEQYF.

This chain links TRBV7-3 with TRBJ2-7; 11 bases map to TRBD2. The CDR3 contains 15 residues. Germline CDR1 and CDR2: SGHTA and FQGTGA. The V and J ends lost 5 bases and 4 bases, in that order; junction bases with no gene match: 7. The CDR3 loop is CASSRRLAGWYEQYF. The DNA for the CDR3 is TGTGCCAGCAGCCGCCGACTAGCGGGGTGGTACGAGCAGTACTTC.